The 27 T cell receptor beta chains given below trace back to one sample, sequenced in a study of blood T cells in healthy people across ages. Primers used in a second PCR of about 6 to 11 cycles were a sample-barcoded 5' primer and a J-beta primer mix. Each CDR3 protein is one row after TCRdb ran MiXCR on the 5' RACE reads. The table records about 840,000 distinct CDR3 sequences, almost 30% of them present only once. These same data were also listed under a study on T cells of mothers and their children.

The specimen sequenced was blood. These TCRs come from a woman aged 40 to 50 in good health.

V usage is TRBV5-1 and J usage is TRBJ1-4; TRBD1 might be the D (6 bases). Looked up from germline, CDR1 is SGHRS and CDR2 is YFSETQ. Trimming cost V 3 bases and J 8 bases, with 11 bases left between them. This CDR3 contains 13 residues. CDR3 protein: CASSSWGGEKLFF. The CDR3 DNA follows: TGCGCCAGCAGCTCGTGGGGGGGCGAAAAACTGTTTTTT.

This clonotype has a count of ten or more. J is TRBJ2-6 and V is TRBV20-1, with D perhaps given as TRBD1 or TRBD2 (5 bases each). The CDR3 runs to 18 residues. Germline V CDR1 and CDR2: DFQATT, SNEGSKA (reference sequence). CDR3 region: CSPAPRALRGPGANVLTF. For the CDR3, the DNA is TGCAGCCCCGCCCCCCGGGCTCTTAGGGGACCTGGGGCCAACGTCCTGACTTTC.

This clonotype occurred many times. The chain combines TRBV10-3 with TRBJ1-5; TRBD1 is a possible D gene (6 bases). The CDR3 has 14 amino acids. Between the trimmed V and J ends, which lost 10 bases and 3 bases, there was a span of 16 bases. CDR1 is ENHRY and CDR2 is SYGVKD in the germline V gene. CDR3: CATTRDNNNQPQHF. CDR3 DNA: TGTGCCACCACCCGGGACAACAACAATCAGCCCCAGCATTTT.

There are a few counts of this clonotype. At one boundary the junction diverges from the germline segment, which might be a read error. The rearrangement joins TRBV25-1 to TRBJ1-2; D perhaps matches TRBD1 (5 bases). Germline lookup yields CDR1 MGHDK and CDR2 SYGVNS. The CDR3 loop spans 14 amino acids. The CDR3 coding sequence is TGTGCCGGCAGTGAATGGAGCAGGGCTTATGGCTACACCTTC. This gives the protein CAGSEWSRAYGYTF.

This clonotype was observed a few times. J is TRBJ1-1 and V is TRBV29-1; no clear D gene. The germline V and J ends were trimmed by 4 bases and 3 bases, with 12 bases remaining between them. CDR1 and CDR2 from the germline V gene are SQVTM and ANQGSEA. The CDR3 is 13 residues long. The CDR3 nucleotides are TGCAGCGTTGTTCGGGGTAGGGACACTGAAGCTTTCTTT. Its protein product is CSVVRGRDTEAFF.

This clonotype was detected only once. This chain connects TRBV28 to TRBJ1-1; D remains unclear. V gave up 5 bases and J gave up 1 base, with 11 bases separating them. There are 14 residues in the CDR3. CDR1 MDHEN and CDR2 SYDVKM come from the germline V gene. The DNA for the CDR3 is TGTGCCAGCAGTCCCCTCAGCCCGAACACTGAAGCTTTCTTT. Protein product: CASSPLSPNTEAFF. Variable domain in full (rest from reference TRBV28 and TRBJ1-1): DVKVTQSSRYLVKRTGEKVFLECVQDMDHENMFWYRQDPGLGLRLIYFSYDVKMKEKGDIPEGYSVSREKKERFSLILESASTNQTSMYLCASSPLSPNTEAFFGQGTRLTVV.

V gene TRBV28 combines with J gene TRBJ1-2; D is possibly TRBD1 (6 bases). V lost 7 bases, J lost 3 bases, and 18 bases lay in between. The CDR3 has 15 amino acids. Germline loops: CDR1 MDHEN, CDR2 SYDVKM. As DNA, the CDR3 is TGTGCCAGCAAGGGGGGTTGGAGGCTTCACTATGGCTACACCTTC. Protein sequence: CASKGGWRLHYGYTF.

This clonotype was detected many times. This chain joins TRBV15 and TRBJ2-1; 14 bases fit TRBD2. Germline V gene lookup returns CDR1 LNHNV and CDR2 YYDKDF (reference sequence). V shed 3 bases, J shed 0 bases, and the junction held 10 bases outside the gene matches. The CDR3 spans 20 residues. CDR3 DNA: TGTGCCACCAGCAGTCCCGGGACTAGCGGGGGATTCCTCTCCTACAATGAGCAGTTCTTC. It yields the protein CATSSPGTSGGFLSYNEQFF.

For this clonotype: A much larger clone differs from this one at a single base, so this may be a read error. The gene calls are TRBV7-9 and TRBJ2-1; 12 positions match TRBD1. This CDR3 has 15 amino acids. V shed 5 bases and J 6 bases; nucleotides not matched to a gene: 5. CDR1 and CDR2 (germline): SEHNR, FQNEAQ (reference sequence). The CDR3 region has the DNA TGTGCCAGCAGCACCGGGACAGGGGGCATCAATGAGCAGTTCTTC. This encodes CASSTGTGGINEQFF.

This clonotype was seen more than once but under ten times. This chain joins TRBV3-1 and TRBJ2-2; 9 nucleotides match TRBD1. The CDR3 loop spans 15 amino acids. Germline V gene data show CDR1 as LGHDT and CDR2 as YNNKEL (reference sequence). The ends lost 3 bases at V and 3 bases at J; junction bases unmatched: 2. Here the CDR3 DNA reads TGTGCCAGCAGCCAGACAGGGGGATACACCGGGGAGCTGTTTTTT. Amino acids: CASSQTGGYTGELFF. The full variable domain, with the rest looked up from reference TRBV3-1 and TRBJ2-2, is DTAVSQTPKYLVTQMGNDKSIKCEQNLGHDTMYWYKQDSKKFLKIMFSYNNKELIINETVPNRFSPKSPDKAHLNLHINSLELGDSAVYFCASSQTGGYTGELFFGEGSRLTVL.

This clonotype was recorded at least ten times. The V call is TRBV7-2, the J call TRBJ2-3; no clear D gene. Germline V CDR1 and CDR2: SGHTA, FQGNSA. CDR3 size: 14 residues. Trimming took 3 bases from V and 4 from J, leaving 11 bases between them. The CDR3 loop is CASSFNPVPDTQYF. In nucleotides, the CDR3 is TGTGCCAGCAGCTTCAATCCAGTTCCAGATACGCAGTATTTT.

The chain recombines TRBV7-9 with TRBJ2-7; D is unresolved. CDR1 and CDR2 from the germline V gene are SEHNR and FQNEAQ (reference sequence). The ends were cut back, 5 bases at V and 7 bases at J, with 12 bases in the middle. The CDR3 runs to 12 residues. The CDR3 DNA sequence: TGTGCCAGCAGCGGGGTATCTGTTGAGCAGTACTTC. The encoded protein is CASSGVSVEQYF.

This clonotype was seen a few times. This sequence joins TRBV7-2 and TRBJ1-1; a possible D gene is TRBD1 (6 bases). V shed 5 bases and J shed 1 base, with 14 bases lying between them. CDR1 and CDR2 (germline): SGHTA, FQGNSA. The CDR3 spans 15 residues. The CDR3 coding sequence is TGTGCCAGCAGCAAACCCCCGGGGGCGAACACTGAAGCTTTCTTT. Encoded protein: CASSKPPGANTEAFF.

This clonotype was seen a handful of times. The chain joins TRBV29-1 to TRBJ1-2, with D perhaps matching TRBD1 (6 bases). The germline gives CDR1 SQVTM, CDR2 ANQGSEA. Trimming took 4 bases from V and 1 from J, leaving 10 bases between them. The CDR3 has 13 residues. The CDR3 DNA reads as TGCAGCGTTGCGTCAGGGGATAACTATGGCTACACCTTC. It specifies CSVASGDNYGYTF.

This clonotype was counted a few times. The chain joins TRBV12-3 or TRBV12-4 to TRBJ1-2, with a tentative D call TRBD1 (5 bases). This CDR3 contains 16 residues. V lost 5 bases and J lost 5, with 21 bases in between. Here the CDR3 DNA reads TGTGCCAGCAGTAAACCCCTCGGGGGGACGAATTATGGCTACACCTTC. This translates into CASSKPLGGTNYGYTF.

Ten or more counts support this clonotype. The rearrangement joins TRBV28 to TRBJ2-7; 10 nucleotides align to TRBD1. The CDR3 extends over 15 amino acids. Losses at the gene ends were 4 bases for V and 1 base for J; bases not matched to a gene: 4. CDR1 and CDR2 (germline): MDHEN, SYDVKM. CDR3 loop: CASSSDRGDSYEQYF. Written as DNA, the CDR3 is TGTGCCAGCAGTTCGGACAGGGGGGATTCCTACGAGCAGTACTTC.

In this sample, this clonotype turned up a few times. The V call is TRBV4-3, the J call TRBJ2-6; D gene uncertain. Per the germline V gene, CDR1 is LGHNA and CDR2 is YSLEER. Trimming pared 0 bases from V and 1 base from J, leaving 10 bases between. The CDR3 is made up of 17 amino acids. The CDR3 nucleotides read TGCGCCAGCAGCCAAGATGAACCTGGGTCTGGGGCCAACGTCCTGACTTTC. Amino acid sequence: CASSQDEPGSGANVLTF.

Remarks on this clonotype: This clone may be a read error of a much larger clone one base away. The chain links TRBV27 to TRBJ2-1; 10 bases line up with TRBD1. Per germline, CDR1 MNHEY and CDR2 SMNVEV (reference sequence). The CDR3 totals 15 residues. CDR3 amino acids: CTSSKYRDRGDEQFF. Written as DNA, the CDR3 is TGTACCAGCAGTAAGTACCGGGACAGGGGCGATGAGCAGTTCTTC.

The chain joins TRBV9 to TRBJ2-5; the D call may be TRBD1 or TRBD2 (5 bases each). V lost 4 bases, J lost 13 bases, and 23 bases lay in between. CDR1 is SGDLS, CDR2 YYNGEE, per germline. The CDR3 has 14 amino acids. For the CDR3, the DNA is TGTGCCAGCAGCAGCGATTCCGGGACGGTCATAGGGTACTTC. Translation: CASSSDSGTVIGYF.

The chain has TRBV29-1 and TRBJ2-7; D is ambiguous. V lost 5 bases and J lost 2, with 7 bases in between. Germline V gives CDR1 SQVTM, CDR2 ANQGSEA. The CDR3 is 11 amino acids. The CDR3 DNA sequence: TGCAGCGTTATCGTCACCTACGAGCAGTACTTC. Encoded protein: CSVIVTYEQYF.

The chain recombines TRBV12-3 or TRBV12-4 with TRBJ2-4, with D uncertain. Between the trimmed V and J ends, which lost 2 bases and 13 bases, there was a span of 21 bases. This CDR3 spans 15 amino acids. For the CDR3, the DNA is TGTGCCAGCAGTTTAAACAGCCTGACGAACAATGAGCAGTACTTC. Protein product: CASSLNSLTNNEQYF.

The genes are TRBV11-2 and TRBJ2-3; 10 bases align to TRBD2. Unmatched junction bases numbered 9, after V lost 5 bases and J lost 1 base. The CDR3 loop spans 17 amino acids. CDR1 and CDR2 from the germline V gene are SGHAT and FQNNGV. The CDR3 spells CASSPLVLAGGTDTQYF. The CDR3 DNA is TGTGCCAGCAGCCCACTAGTCCTAGCGGGAGGCACAGATACGCAGTATTTT.

A few counts support this clonotype. The chain couples TRBV12-3 or TRBV12-4 to TRBJ2-3; no clear D gene. The CDR3 covers 14 residues. With 7 bases removed from V and 3 bases from J, the gap between germline ends came to 14 bases. The CDR3 here is CASKNSSGTDTQYF. CDR3 in DNA: TGTGCCAGCAAAAACAGCTCCGGGACAGATACGCAGTATTTT.

This chain joins TRBV3-1 and TRBJ2-1; the D is unclear. The germline V and J ends were trimmed by 1 base and 4 bases, with 14 bases remaining between them. The CDR3 extends over 16 amino acids. CDR1 is LGHDT and CDR2 is YNNKEL in the germline V gene (reference sequence). The CDR3 here is CASSQVGVEAYNEQFF. DNA for the CDR3: TGTGCCAGCAGCCAAGTTGGGGTCGAGGCGTACAATGAGCAGTTCTTC.

This clonotype was recorded at least ten times. The chain recombines TRBV20-1 with TRBJ2-7; D possibly matches TRBD1 or TRBD2 (6 bases each). The CDR3 covers 14 residues. The germline V gene has CDR1 DFQATT and CDR2 SNEGSKA (reference sequence). Trimming removed 2 bases at V and 3 bases at J, with 14 bases between. The CDR3 DNA is TGCAGTGCTAGAACCCGGGGGCCTAACTACGAGCAGTACTTC. Protein sequence: CSARTRGPNYEQYF.

There are a few counts of this clonotype. The J gene is TRBJ2-7, the V gene TRBV5-4; 10 bases match TRBD1. The CDR3 runs to 16 residues. With V trimmed by 6 bases and J by 5 bases, 14 bases remained unmatched. Germline CDR1 is SGHNT and CDR2 is YYREEE (reference sequence). CDR3 sequence: CASTSLVGTGAHEQYF. The DNA for the CDR3 is TGTGCCAGCACCTCTCTTGTAGGGACAGGGGCCCACGAGCAGTACTTC.

This clonotype has just one count. The chain has TRBV7-9 and TRBJ1-2, with D possibly being TRBD1 (5 bases). The CDR3 totals 12 residues. Looked up from germline, CDR1 is SEHNR and CDR2 is FQNEAQ (reference sequence). The V gene lost 6 bases and the J gene lost 8 bases, with 13 bases spanning the gap. The CDR3 coding sequence is TGTGCCAGCAGACGAGGCAGGGAAGGCTACACCTTC. Amino acids: CASRRGREGYTF.